The rows below give T cell receptor beta chains drawn from one sample of a study of CD8 T cells in ankylosing spondylitis. TCRdb re-derived calls from the 5' RACE reads in MiXCR, one entry per CDR3 protein. The table shows about 160,000 distinct CDR3 sequences, with 18% occurring only once. The specimen sequenced was blood, either unsorted or a sorted T cell fraction (not recorded which). These receptors originate from a male donor with ankylosing spondylitis or in good health (not recorded which). The CDR3 runs from the conserved cysteine through the conserved F or W. D genes are given only for firm matches. Only some rows state a clone size, as once, few, many or a class for expanded clones.

V gene	clone size	CDR3 length	J gene	D gene	CDR3 DNA	CDR3 protein
TRBV28	NA	11	TRBJ2-7	NA	TGTGCCAGCAGATCGGAACACGAGCAGTACTTC	CASRSEHEQYF
TRBV24-1	NA	15	TRBJ2-2	TRBD1	TGTGCCACCAGTGATTGGGGGACAGGGGCCGGGGAGCTGTTTTTT	CATSDWGTGAGELFF
TRBV18	NA	15	TRBJ2-7	NA	TGTGCCAGCTCACCGTTCGAAATAGAAACCTACGAGCAGTACTTC	CASSPFEIETYEQYF
TRBV20-1	many	13	TRBJ1-5	NA	TGCAGTGCTAGAGGGGGCAGCAATCAGCCCCAGCATTTT	CSARGGSNQPQHF
TRBV27	many	15	TRBJ2-7	TRBD1	TGTGCCAGCAGTCCGAAAGCAGACAGGGGTTTCGAGCAGTACTTC	CASSPKADRGFEQYF
TRBV24-1	few	11	TRBJ2-3	NA	TGTGCCACCAGTGACCGAGATACGCAGTATTTT	CATSDRDTQYF
TRBV20-1	few	16	TRBJ2-2	NA	TGCTGTGCTACTCGTACAACAGGCACCAACACCGGGGAGCTGTTTTTT	CCATRTTGTNTGELFF
TRBV19	NA	14	TRBJ1-5	NA	TGTGCCAGTAGTATGAGGGAAGTAGATCAGCCCCAGCATTTT	CASSMREVDQPQHF
TRBV7-8	many	14	TRBJ2-3	NA	TGTGCCAGCAGCCCAGGACATAGCACAGATACGCAGTATTTT	CASSPGHSTDTQYF
TRBV28	NA	15	TRBJ2-5	NA	TGTGCCAGCAGTTTATCTGGGGAATCCCAAGAGACCCAGTACTTC	CASSLSGESQETQYF
TRBV5-5	NA	14	TRBJ2-7	NA	TGTGCCAGCAGCTTGGTCCCCCTTACCACCGAGCAGTACTTC	CASSLVPLTTEQYF
TRBV20-1	few	16	TRBJ2-7	TRBD1	TGCAGTGCTAGAGACAGACAGGGTGCCCGCCCCCACGAGCAGTACTTC	CSARDRQGARPHEQYF
TRBV5-1	NA	15	TRBJ2-5	NA	TGCGCCAGCAGCTTGGGTTGGGTGGATATCCGACGGGAGTACTTC	CASSLGWVDIRREYF
TRBV12-3/TRBV12-4	few	16	TRBJ2-2	TRBD2	TGTGCCAGCAGTTTATCTGCGGGAGTGTACACCGGGGAGCTGTTTTTT	CASSLSAGVYTGELFF
TRBV28	many	12	TRBJ2-7	NA	TGTGCCAGCAGAATACTCCGGGGCCGAATGTACTTC	CASRILRGRMYF
TRBV4-1	many	16	TRBJ2-5	NA	TGCGCCAGCAGCCCGACGACTCTTTCAGGCCAAGAGACCCAGTACTTC	CASSPTTLSGQETQYF
TRBV6-1	NA	16	TRBJ1-2	NA	TGTGCCAGCAGCTCGGGAGACGGGCAGGGGATCTATGGCTACACCTTC	CASSSGDGQGIYGYTF
TRBV7-2	NA	15	TRBJ2-7	NA	TGTGCCAGCAGCTTAGCGCCGGATACATTCTACGAGCAGTACTTC	CASSLAPDTFYEQYF
TRBV6-2/TRBV6-3	many	20	TRBJ2-2	TRBD2	TGTGCCAGCAGTTACTCCTCCCCATCCATAGCGGGGTTTACAGCCGGGGAGCTGTTTTTT	CASSYSSPSIAGFTAGELFF
TRBV13	NA	12	TRBJ2-5	NA	TGTGCCAGCAGCTTCGACGATGAGACCCAGTACTTC	CASSFDDETQYF
TRBV30	few	16	TRBJ2-3	TRBD2	TGTGCCTGGAGTCCGGGACTAGCGGGGAGCACAGATACGCAGTATTTT	CAWSPGLAGSTDTQYF
TRBV6-2/TRBV6-3	NA	13	TRBJ1-5	NA	TGTGCCAGCACCCCAGGGACCAATCAGCCCCAGCATTTT	CASTPGTNQPQHF
TRBV7-2	NA	16	TRBJ1-5	NA	TGTGCCAGCAGCTTATGGGGCAGGGATAGCAATCAGCCCCAGCATTTT	CASSLWGRDSNQPQHF
TRBV12-3/TRBV12-4	few	16	TRBJ1-6	TRBD1	TGTGCCAGCAGTTTAGCGGGGACAGGGAGGAATTCACCCCTCCACTTT	CASSLAGTGRNSPLHF
TRBV20-1	many	14	TRBJ2-2	NA	TGCAGTGGATACGGGCGTGGGAACACCGGGGAGCTGTTTTTT	CSGYGRGNTGELFF
TRBV29-1	NA	10	TRBJ1-2	NA	TGCATCGTTTACAGGGATGGCTACACCTTC	CIVYRDGYTF
TRBV5-1	many	16	TRBJ2-6	TRBD1	TGCGCCAGCAGCTGGACAGGGGACTCTGGGGCCAACGTCCTGACTTTC	CASSWTGDSGANVLTF
TRBV10-3	many	16	TRBJ2-7	TRBD2	TGTGCCATCAGGGGGACTAGCGGGAGGACTTCCTACGAGCAGTACTTC	CAIRGTSGRTSYEQYF
TRBV2	few	15	TRBJ2-2	NA	TGTGCCAGCAAAGCGGAGAGGACTATCACCGGGGAGCTGTTTTTT	CASKAERTITGELFF
TRBV7-2	few	16	TRBJ2-1	TRBD2	TGTGCCAGCAGCTTACTGGCTAGCGGAGGCTACAATGAGCAGTTCTTC	CASSLLASGGYNEQFF
TRBV12-3/TRBV12-4	many	13	TRBJ2-2	NA	TGTGCCTCCGCACTTCGGGACACCGGGGAGCTGTTTTTT	CASALRDTGELFF
TRBV24-1	many	14	TRBJ2-3	NA	TGTGCCACCAGTGATCCCAGACGCACAGATACGCAGTATTTT	CATSDPRRTDTQYF
TRBV14	NA	15	TRBJ1-2	NA	TGTGCCAGCAGCCAAGTAGGGCAGGAGGACTATGGCTACACCTTC	CASSQVGQEDYGYTF
TRBV5-4	NA	14	TRBJ2-5	TRBD1	TGTGCCAGCAGTATCAGGGGGCTTATGGAGACCCAGTACTTC	CASSIRGLMETQYF
TRBV4-1	NA	15	TRBJ1-2	NA	TGCGCCAGCAGCCAAGTTGGGATTATCAACTATGGCTACACCTTC	CASSQVGIINYGYTF
TRBV5-5	NA	12	TRBJ2-1	NA	TGTGCCAGCAGCTTCATGACCGTTGAGCAGTTCTTC	CASSFMTVEQFF
TRBV11-3	few	14	TRBJ1-5	NA	TGTGCCAGCAGCTTTGGAGGTAGCAATCAGCCCCAGCATTTT	CASSFGGSNQPQHF
TRBV20-1	few	12	TRBJ2-1	NA	TGCAGTGCCCCCCGCAGTTACAATGAGCAGTTCTTC	CSAPRSYNEQFF